This is a list of T cell receptor beta chains from one sample in a study of spatial heterogeneity in lung cancer. TCRdb independently ran MiXCR on the 5' RACE reads; one entry per CDR3 protein. The sample contains 30,000 to 45,000 distinct CDR3 sequences, under 4% of which appear only once. Source: normal lung tissue next to the tumor, taken at surgery. Receptors were obtained from a male donor with early-stage non-small cell lung cancer. CDR3s include the opening cysteine and the closing phenylalanine or tryptophan.

v_call	cdr3_aa
TRBV20-1	CSARVGGQETQYF
TRBV14	CASSQGPSVWTQYF
TRBV4-1	CASSQGNSPGRADTQYF
TRBV24-1	CATSDFRTGTDTQYF
TRBV5-1	CASSLVLGSATEAFF
TRBV20-1	CSARDDPDYGYTF
TRBV20-1	CSMGQRSYEQYF
TRBV10-3	CAISEGLNQPQHF
TRBV28	CASTSTGATAEAFF
TRBV23-1	CASSWVPGRHQPQHF
TRBV16	CASSLGVVIGPQHF
TRBV7-3	CASSPSAGTGPNTGELFF
TRBV15	CATSREYRSVPGNTIYF
TRBV20-1	CSARDPKTRPYEQYF
TRBV6-6	CASTPDGLGTQYF
TRBV9	CASSVASGETETQYF
TRBV14	CASSAGTRGTQYF
TRBV20-1	CSARDPAVVFPF
TRBV5-1	CASSLQAGTRTDTQYF
TRBV5-1	CASSLNDEQYF
TRBV6-1	CASSRQEVYGYTF
TRBV29-1	CSVYYTSGGDNTQYF
TRBV28	CASKRSGQVTYEQYF
TRBV10-1	CASSPGRTYGYTF
TRBV12-3/TRBV12-4	CASKRSGGNEQYF
TRBV28	CASSFRLAGFTDTQYF
TRBV5-1	CASTPSGPRIGEQFF
TRBV7-8	CASSLVVYPNTGELFF
TRBV5-1	CASSLGMSDTQYF
TRBV11-1	CASSLHRVNEQFF
TRBV19	CASSGLTGGAPGANVLTF
TRBV2	CASWAYNQPQHF
TRBV9	CASSRDSNSPLHF
TRBV4-1	CASSGGGDTQYF
TRBV6-5	CASRWGPTYEQYF
TRBV5-1	CASSLNGDTQYF
TRBV7-2	CASSGRGLETDTQYF
TRBV20-1	CSAAQPGNTIYF
TRBV6-6	CASSLVFSYEQYF
TRBV4-1	CASSQVGGSGETQYF
TRBV20-1	CSAREGSIANYGYTF
TRBV5-5	CASSLTSRVDEQYF
TRBV20-1	CSAREGGAASINYGYTF
TRBV2	CASIRETGDTGELFF
TRBV7-2	CASSTQGADTQYF
TRBV29-1	CSVVGGGSYQETQYF
TRBV5-1	CASRGTGSSYNEQFF
TRBV7-9	CASSSISGNTIYF
TRBV25-1	CASSEAGGNTIYF
TRBV3-1	CASSQEVWASRYEQYF
TRBV27	CASSLWATGEAFF
TRBV11-1	CASSPSGKVYNEQFF
TRBV12-3/TRBV12-4	CASSLSASYEQYF
TRBV5-1	CASSPQGDSYNEQFF